The clone carrying this TCR beta chain has a single count. Its target is not known. It was approximately 0.2 ug DNA, 31,000 or so T cell genomes, that sorted-subset replicate PCRs used. The table came from immunoSEQ multiplex PCR; TCRdb's copy has only in-frame clones and leaves some out. There are 2 million to 3 million clones in the sample; more than 90% occur only once, and roughly 0.13% lies in the top ten. HIV-negative, healthy adults without recent acute infections or vaccinations were the donors. This entry is derived from a study of shared clonotypes between healthy human individuals. Study-level results: Richness estimates generally favored naive over memory subsets. Sampling involved blood alone; tissue repertoires likely differ.

The CDR3 runs 13 residues. Looked up from germline, CDR1 is MNHNY and CDR2 is SVGAGI (reference sequence). Sequenced sample: naive CD4+ T cells sorted from blood. Subset in this sample: CD45RA+ positively selected. This rearrangement joins TRBV6-6 to TRBJ2-5; 8 bases map to TRBD2. The tail of the sequence fits TRBJ2-7 better, so the J call may be wrong. This TCR came from a young man in good health. The CDR3, as DNA: TGTGCCAGCACCCGACTAGCGTCGGACGAGCAGTACTTC. It translates to CASTRLASDEQYF.